Each of the 21 T cell receptor beta chains below was sequenced from the same sample in a study of CD8 T cells in ankylosing spondylitis. TCRdb reprocessed the 5' RACE reads via MiXCR and lists one record per CDR3 protein. The sample lists 350,000 or so distinct CDR3 sequences; around 8% were seen once. Study results and limitations: A TCR beta motif of under ten highly homologous variants seemed to mark ankylosing spondylitis blood.

These receptors lack a known antigen. Specimen: blood, either unsorted or a sorted T cell fraction (not recorded which). The receptors shown here come from a male donor with ankylosing spondylitis.

The CDR3 reads CASNVGGQETQYF. The CDR3 coding sequence is TGTGCCAGCAACGTAGGGGGCCAAGAGACCCAGTACTTC. The chain couples TRBV7-6 to TRBJ2-5, with D maybe TRBD1 (6 bases). Between the trimmed V and J ends, which lost 7 bases and 1 base, there was a span of 10 bases. CDR1 is SGHVS and CDR2 is FNYEAQ in the germline V gene. The CDR3 has 13 residues.

The chain carries TRBV7-2 and TRBJ2-1; a possible D gene is TRBD2 (5 bases). This CDR3 has 14 amino acids. V lost 0 bases to trimming and J lost 6 bases, with 9 bases between them. Germline V CDR1 and CDR2: SGHTA, FQGNSA. The CDR3 is CASSLAGVPNEQFF. The CDR3 DNA reads as TGTGCCAGCAGCTTAGCGGGAGTACCCAATGAGCAGTTCTTC.

The V call is TRBV12-3 or TRBV12-4, the J call TRBJ2-3; D is unclear. The CDR3 has 15 residues. V was trimmed by 6 bases and J by 0 bases, leaving 13 bases between them. The CDR3 DNA reads as TGTGCCAGCAGCACCGGGCTTGTTAGCACAGATACGCAGTATTTT. It specifies CASSTGLVSTDTQYF.

This clonotype came up a few times. The V and J genes are TRBV7-6 and TRBJ2-2, with 13 bases that match TRBD2. The CDR3 runs 17 residues. Trimming removed 2 bases from V and 7 bases from J; junction bases left unmatched: 7. CDR1 is SGHVS and CDR2 is FNYEAQ in the germline V gene. The CDR3: CASSLRRLAGGNGELFF. In DNA form, the CDR3 reads TGTGCCAGCAGCTTACGGAGACTAGCGGGGGGTAACGGGGAGCTGTTTTTT.

The chain is built from TRBV7-9 and TRBJ1-1; a weak D match, TRBD1 (5 bases). There are 14 residues in the CDR3. With 3 bases removed from V and 7 bases from J, the gap between germline ends came to 15 bases. Germline V gene sequence: CDR1 SEHNR, CDR2 FQNEAQ (reference sequence). The CDR3 bases are TGTGCCAGCAGCTTTGGCGCAGGGATGGTTGAAGCTTTCTTT. Translating gives CASSFGAGMVEAFF.

This clonotype was recorded many times. The gene calls are TRBV21-1 and TRBJ1-6. TRBV21-1 is annotated as a pseudogene. This CDR3 has 14 amino acids. The CDR3 DNA reads TGTGCCAGCAGCAACCCAGTAGTTCGCTCACCCCTCCACTTT. This sequence encodes CASSNPVVRSPLHF.

The sample holds a few counts of this clonotype. This chain joins TRBV15 and TRBJ1-2; possible D gene TRBD1, 6 bases. Trimming took off 5 bases at V and 3 bases at J, with 16 bases between the two ends. CDR3 length: 15 residues. Per germline, CDR1 LNHNV and CDR2 YYDKDF (reference sequence). DNA of the CDR3: TGTGCCACCAGCGACCGAGGGGGGGATCACTATGGCTACACCTTC. It encodes CATSDRGGDHYGYTF.

This clonotype appeared a few times. The CDR3 sequence is CASSLGSGGTDTQYF. Written as DNA, the CDR3 is TGTGCCAGCAGCTTAGGTAGCGGTGGCACAGATACGCAGTATTTT. This chain joins TRBV7-9 and TRBJ2-3, with a weak D call TRBD2 (6 bases). The germline V gene encodes CDR1 SEHNR and CDR2 FQNEAQ (reference sequence). The CDR3 is 15 residues long. Deletions cut 1 base from V and 1 base from J, with 9 bases between.

This clonotype occurred many times. The rearrangement joins TRBV20-1 to TRBJ2-2; 7 bases line up with TRBD2. J was trimmed by 0 bases and V by 4 bases; bases with no gene match: 8. The CDR3 is 16 residues long. Germline loops: CDR1 DFQATT, CDR2 SNEGSKA (reference sequence). The CDR3 here is CSAKRASGPNTGELFF. The CDR3 nucleotides are TGCAGTGCTAAACGGGCTAGCGGACCGAACACCGGGGAGCTGTTTTTT.

This clonotype was observed a few times. The chain joins TRBV6-5 to TRBJ2-2; possible D gene TRBD1, 5 bases. Germline V gene data show CDR1 as MNHEY and CDR2 as SVGAGI. V gave up 4 bases and J gave up 6 bases, with 18 bases separating them. CDR3 size: 16 residues. CDR3 bases: TGTGCCAGCAGTTCAGACAGACCACTCTGGTCCGGGGAGCTGTTTTTT. Encoded protein: CASSSDRPLWSGELFF.

This clonotype was seen many times. The chain employs TRBV12-3 or TRBV12-4 and TRBJ2-3; D gene unclear. V was clipped by 3 bases and J by 0 bases, with 7 bases between them. CDR3 length equals 14 residues. This CDR3 reads CASSFGRSTDTQYF. DNA for the CDR3: TGTGCCAGCAGTTTTGGCAGAAGCACAGATACGCAGTATTTT.

The J gene is TRBJ2-2, the V gene TRBV9, with D perhaps TRBD2 (6 bases). Looked up from germline, CDR1 is SGDLS and CDR2 is YYNGEE. This CDR3 has 16 residues. Trimming removed 0 bases at V and 4 bases at J, with 13 bases between. DNA of the CDR3: TGTGCCAGCAGCGTAGGGGGTGGTAGCGGCACCGGGGAGCTGTTTTTT. This translates into CASSVGGGSGTGELFF.

The chain joins TRBV5-5 to TRBJ2-2; D is undetermined. The CDR3 contains 13 residues. In germline, CDR1 is SGHKS, CDR2 YYEKEE (reference sequence). V lost 0 bases, J lost 7 bases, and 7 bases lay in between. Here the CDR3 DNA reads TGTGCCAGCAGCTTGGAGGCTAGCGGGGAGCTGTTTTTT. Translation: CASSLEASGELFF.

The genes are TRBV5-1 and TRBJ2-7, with 16 bases that match TRBD2. Germline values: CDR1 SGHRS, CDR2 YFSETQ. CDR3 length: 14 amino acids. V trimming: 7 bases; J trimming: 8 bases; junction bases outside the gene matches: 6. This CDR3 is CASRAGLAGGQQYF. The CDR3 DNA is TGCGCCAGCCGCGCGGGACTAGCGGGAGGGCAGCAGTACTTC.

V gene TRBV5-1 combines with J gene TRBJ2-7, with D possibly being TRBD1 (6 bases). Trimming stripped 0 bases from V and 5 bases from J, with 9 bases between. Per germline, CDR1 SGHRS and CDR2 YFSETQ. The CDR3 is made up of 13 amino acids. The CDR3 region is CASSLETGDEQYF. The CDR3 DNA reads as TGCGCCAGCAGCTTGGAGACAGGAGACGAGCAGTACTTC.

The chain links TRBV12-3 or TRBV12-4 to TRBJ1-1; D gene unclear. The CDR3 loop spans 12 amino acids. Trimming shortened V by 5 bases and J by 8 bases, and 12 bases separated the two germline ends. The CDR3, as DNA: TGTGCCAGCAGTCGTAGCGGGCAGGAAGCTTTCTTT. Protein product: CASSRSGQEAFF.

This clonotype was observed at least ten times. The rearrangement uses TRBV5-1 and TRBJ1-2; no clear D. V was clipped by 0 bases and J by 4 bases, with 10 bases between them. Germline values: CDR1 SGHRS, CDR2 YFSETQ. This CDR3 spans 14 amino acids. CDR3 in amino acids: CASSLEARPYGYTF. DNA of the CDR3: TGCGCCAGCAGCTTGGAAGCGCGCCCCTATGGCTACACCTTC.

This clonotype has only a few counts. The rearrangement uses TRBV4-1 and TRBJ2-7; tentative D call: TRBD1 (5 bases). Germline V gene sequence: CDR1 MGHRA, CDR2 YSYEKL. With 1 base removed from V and 4 bases from J, the gap between germline ends came to 14 bases. This CDR3 has 15 residues. The CDR3 DNA reads as TGCGCCAGCAGCCAAGCGGGTAGGGGTTATTACGAGCAGTACTTC. It specifies CASSQAGRGYYEQYF.

The gene calls are TRBV6-1 and TRBJ2-2, with D uncertain. Between the trimmed V and J ends, which lost 6 bases and 1 base, there was a span of 12 bases. Germline V CDR1 and CDR2: MNHNS, SASEGT. The CDR3 contains 15 residues. CDR3 protein: CASSPTWGNTGELFF. In DNA form, the CDR3 reads TGTGCCAGCAGCCCAACCTGGGGGAACACCGGGGAGCTGTTTTTT.

This clonotype showed up just a few times. The V call is TRBV4-1, the J call TRBJ2-1, with TRBD2 matching 9 bases. The V gene's germline CDR1 is MGHRA and CDR2 YSYEKL. The J segment lost 5 bases and the V segment lost 5 bases, leaving 13 bases of the junction unmatched. This CDR3 is 17 amino acids long. CDR3 sequence: CASSSVAGGPWNNEQFF. The CDR3 nucleotides are TGCGCCAGCAGCTCAGTGGCGGGAGGGCCTTGGAACAATGAGCAGTTCTTC.

This clonotype was counted a few times. The chain is built from TRBV12-3 or TRBV12-4 and TRBJ2-5; 10 bases match TRBD1. V lost 4 bases to trimming and J lost 5 bases; unmatched junction nucleotides: 7. The CDR3 is 15 amino acids. CDR3 bases: TGTGCCAGCAGTTCGGGACAGGGGTTTTTTGAGACCCAGTACTTC. Translating it yields CASSSGQGFFETQYF.